Listed below are T cell receptor beta chains from one sample, sequenced in a study of blood T cell repertoires in COVID-19. The protocol was immunoSEQ multiplex PCR, while the TCRdb copy is restricted to in-frame clones and leaves out a portion. Of 150,000 to 200,000 clones listed, 92% are singletons. The sample consisted of peripheral blood. Source of these receptors: a man younger than 40 with COVID-19, enrolled during active disease. The CDR3 runs from the conserved cysteine through the conserved F or W. The D gene is left open where the match is weak. The size field is filled for only some rows; it gives once, few, many or a size class.

>.|TRBJ2-7|TRBV6-5|few
CATAVLGVTYEQYF
>TRBD1|TRBJ1-2|TRBV28|.
CASRLQGARGPYGYTF
>.|TRBJ2-3|TRBV7-9|.
CASSSFLRGPTLGQYF
>TRBD2|TRBJ2-3|TRBV5-4|.
CASSLNGGRTDTQYF
>TRBD2|TRBJ2-5|TRBV3-1/TRBV3-2|.
CASSQGRGTQYF
>.|TRBJ1-5|TRBV19|.
CASRQDPNQPQHF
>TRBD1|TRBJ2-3|TRBV30|once
CAWSKGDRGKDTQYF
>.|TRBJ1-2|TRBV19|.
CASSIVVGQAYTF
>.|TRBJ2-7|TRBV10-3|.
CAISESGQSRYEQYF
>.|TRBJ2-5|TRBV7-2|once
CASSLGVAQETQYF
>.|TRBJ1-4|TRBV7-8|.
CASSLAGGATNEKLFF
>.|TRBJ2-7|TRBV19|.
CASSIRGDTYEQYF
>.|TRBJ1-5|TRBV2|.
CASIPGGGQPQHF
>TRBD1|TRBJ1-2|TRBV5-1|.
CASSPDRTNYGYTF
>TRBD1|TRBJ2-1|TRBV7-2|.
CASSLSTDRGHEQFF
>.|TRBJ1-2|TRBV7-2|.
CASSSTGSQGYTF
>TRBD1|TRBJ2-1|TRBV6-2/TRBV6-3|.
CASSYWDRASQFF
>TRBD1|TRBJ1-2|TRBV5-4|.
CAWDRDNYGYTF
>.|TRBJ1-1|TRBV19|once
CASSMGQGRGNTEAFF
>.|TRBJ1-1|TRBV9|.
CASSARVLGEAFF
>TRBD1|TRBJ1-2|TRBV6-5|few
CASSSGTGAYGYTF
>.|TRBJ2-7|TRBV27|.
CASSRRGRIGHYEQYF
>TRBD1|TRBJ1-2|TRBV4-2|.
CASSLFGQGENGYTF
>.|TRBJ2-7|TRBV24-1|.
CATSDQTWDTTYEQYF
>.|TRBJ2-5|TRBV27|once
CASGPSTQETQYF
>.|TRBJ1-4|TRBV5-1|.
CASSLTATNEKLFF
>.|TRBJ1-2|TRBV7-2|few
CASSLVRDTNYGYTF
>.|TRBJ2-7|TRBV7-5|.
CARSCCGGRGEQYF
>.|TRBJ2-2|TRBV9|once
CASSVASAGTGELFF
>TRBD1|TRBJ1-1|TRBV19|.
CASSFRGGLNTEAFF
>TRBD2|TRBJ2-1|TRBV24-1|.
CATSDPRIAGHYNEQFF
>.|TRBJ2-2|TRBV28|once
CASSLWGAGNTGELFF
>.|TRBJ2-1|TRBV6-6|.
CASSPRNEQFF
>.|TRBJ2-2|TRBV19|.
CAARVANTGELFF
>.|TRBJ1-2|TRBV19|.
CASSPGTNYGYTF
>TRBD1|TRBJ1-2|TRBV10-3|.
CAIKGTGVNYGYTF
>.|TRBJ2-1|TRBV11-2|.
CASSALTGRYNEQFF
>.|TRBJ2-3|TRBV5-1|.
CASTYSSTDTQYF
>TRBD2|TRBJ2-1|TRBV28|.
CASSFGLAAYNEQFF
>.|TRBJ1-5|TRBV14|.
CASSFNSNQPQHF
>.|TRBJ1-5|TRBV6-6|.
CASSWQGSNQPQHF
>TRBD2|TRBJ2-5|TRBV4-2|.
CASSRASGTGQETQYF
>TRBD1|TRBJ2-7|TRBV18|.
CASSPTTGAVHEQYF
>TRBD2|TRBJ2-7|TRBV5-4|few
CASSLGTSGRAGEQYF
>.|TRBJ1-5|TRBV7-2|.
CASSPYSSNQPQHF
>TRBD1|TRBJ1-2|TRBV7-9|.
CASSLVGKQGVDGYTF
>TRBD1|TRBJ1-5|TRBV6-1|.
CASSEDRGYQPQHF
>TRBD1|TRBJ1-1|TRBV6-2/TRBV6-3|.
CASSYGPGGRMNTEAFF
>.|TRBJ1-4|TRBV18|.
CASSPSDGVNEKLFF
>TRBD1|TRBJ2-2|TRBV5-1|.
CASSLSPGQGTGELFF
>TRBD1|TRBJ1-3|TRBV19|.
CATEGQGSDGNTIYF